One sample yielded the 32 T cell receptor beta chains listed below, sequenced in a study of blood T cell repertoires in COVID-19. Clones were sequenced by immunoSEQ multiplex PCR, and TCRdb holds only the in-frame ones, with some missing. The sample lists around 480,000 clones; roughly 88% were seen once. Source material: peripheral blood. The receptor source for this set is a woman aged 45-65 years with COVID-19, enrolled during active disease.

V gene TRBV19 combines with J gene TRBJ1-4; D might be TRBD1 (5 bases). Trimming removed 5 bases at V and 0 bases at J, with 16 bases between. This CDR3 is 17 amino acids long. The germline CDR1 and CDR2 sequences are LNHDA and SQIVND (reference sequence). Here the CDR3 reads CASSPRQWAATNEKLFF. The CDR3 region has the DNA TGTGCCAGTAGTCCCCGACAGTGGGCTGCAACTAATGAAAAACTGTTTTTT. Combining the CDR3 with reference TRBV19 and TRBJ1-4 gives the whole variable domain DGGITQSPKYLFRKEGQNVTLSCEQNLNHDAMYWYRQDPGQGLRLIYYSQIVNDFQKGDIAEGYSVSREKKESFPLTVTSAQKNPTAFYLCASSPRQWAATNEKLFFGSGTQLSVL.

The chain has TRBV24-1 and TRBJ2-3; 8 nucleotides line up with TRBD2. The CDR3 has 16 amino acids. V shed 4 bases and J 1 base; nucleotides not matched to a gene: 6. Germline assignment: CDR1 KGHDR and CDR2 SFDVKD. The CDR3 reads CATSELASGRTDTQYF. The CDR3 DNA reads TGTGCCACCAGTGAATTGGCTAGCGGGCGCACAGATACGCAGTATTTT.

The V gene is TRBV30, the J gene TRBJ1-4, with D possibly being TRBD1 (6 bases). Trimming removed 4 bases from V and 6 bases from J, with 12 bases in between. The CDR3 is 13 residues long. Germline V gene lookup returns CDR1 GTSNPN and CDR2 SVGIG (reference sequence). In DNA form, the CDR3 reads TGTGCCTGGATTGGTCAGGGGTATGAAAAACTGTTTTTT. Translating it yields CAWIGQGYEKLFF.

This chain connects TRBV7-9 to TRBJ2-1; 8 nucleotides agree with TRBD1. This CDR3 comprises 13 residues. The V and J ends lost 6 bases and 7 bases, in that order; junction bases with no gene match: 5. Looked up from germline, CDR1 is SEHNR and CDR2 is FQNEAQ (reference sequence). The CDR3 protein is CASSFGQGNEQFF. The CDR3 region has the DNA TGTGCCAGCAGTTTCGGACAGGGTAATGAGCAGTTCTTC.

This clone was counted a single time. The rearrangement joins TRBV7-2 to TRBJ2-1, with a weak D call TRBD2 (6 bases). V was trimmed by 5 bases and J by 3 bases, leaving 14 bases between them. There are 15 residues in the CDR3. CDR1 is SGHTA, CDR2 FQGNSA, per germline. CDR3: CASSPPGLLYNEQFF. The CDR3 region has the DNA TGTGCCAGCAGCCCCCCGGGACTTCTCTACAATGAGCAGTTCTTC.

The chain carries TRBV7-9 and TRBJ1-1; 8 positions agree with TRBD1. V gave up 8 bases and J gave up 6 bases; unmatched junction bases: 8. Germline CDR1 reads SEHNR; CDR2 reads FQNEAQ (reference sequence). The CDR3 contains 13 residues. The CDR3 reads CASGGQGRPEAFF. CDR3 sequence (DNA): TGTGCCAGCGGCGGACAGGGTAGGCCTGAAGCTTTCTTT.

The CDR3 nucleotides are TGCGCCAGCAGCCCGGGAGTCCTCCCTGAAGCTTTCTTT. It codes for CASSPGVLPEAFF. This sequence joins TRBV5-1 and TRBJ1-1; the D is unclear. V was pared by 4 bases and J by 6 bases, with 13 bases between. The CDR3 loop spans 13 amino acids. The germline V gene encodes CDR1 SGHRS and CDR2 YFSETQ. The whole variable domain, remainder taken from reference TRBV5-1 and TRBJ1-1, is KAGVTQTPRYLIKTRGQQVTLSCSPISGHRSVSWYQQTPGQGLQFLFEYFSETQRNKGNFPGRFSGRQFSNSRSEMNVSTLELGDSALYLCASSPGVLPEAFFGQGTRLTVV.

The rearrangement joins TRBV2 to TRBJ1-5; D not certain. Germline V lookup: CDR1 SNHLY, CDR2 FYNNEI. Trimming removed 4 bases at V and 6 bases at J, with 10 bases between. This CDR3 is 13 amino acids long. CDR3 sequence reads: CASSGGTAQPQHF. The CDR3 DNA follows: TGTGCCAGCAGTGGCGGTACGGCTCAGCCCCAGCATTTT.

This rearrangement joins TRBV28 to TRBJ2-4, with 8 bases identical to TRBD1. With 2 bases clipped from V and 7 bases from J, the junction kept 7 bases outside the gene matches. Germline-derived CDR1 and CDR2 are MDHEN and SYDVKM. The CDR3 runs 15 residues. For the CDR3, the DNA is TGTGCCAGCAGTTTACAAAACAGGGGGAGCAACATTCAGTACTTC. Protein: CASSLQNRGSNIQYF.

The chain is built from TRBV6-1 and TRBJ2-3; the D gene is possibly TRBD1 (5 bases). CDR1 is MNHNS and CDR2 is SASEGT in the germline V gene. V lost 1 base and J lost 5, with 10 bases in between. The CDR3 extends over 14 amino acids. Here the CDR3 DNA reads TGTGCCAGCAGTGAAGTCAAGCAGGGAGATACGCAGTATTTT. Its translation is CASSEVKQGDTQYF.

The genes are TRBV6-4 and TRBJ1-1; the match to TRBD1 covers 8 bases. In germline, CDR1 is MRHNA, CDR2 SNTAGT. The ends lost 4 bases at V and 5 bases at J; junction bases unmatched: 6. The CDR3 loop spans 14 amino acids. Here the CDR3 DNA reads TGTGCCAGCAGTGTTGACAGGGGCGAGACTGAAGCTTTCTTT. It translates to CASSVDRGETEAFF.

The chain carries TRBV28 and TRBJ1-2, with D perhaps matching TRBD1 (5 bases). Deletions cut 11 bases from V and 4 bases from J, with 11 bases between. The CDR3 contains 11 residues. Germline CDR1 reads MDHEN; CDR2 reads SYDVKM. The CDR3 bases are TGTGCCGCGGGGGACCGCTATGGCTACACCTTC. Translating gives CAAGDRYGYTF.

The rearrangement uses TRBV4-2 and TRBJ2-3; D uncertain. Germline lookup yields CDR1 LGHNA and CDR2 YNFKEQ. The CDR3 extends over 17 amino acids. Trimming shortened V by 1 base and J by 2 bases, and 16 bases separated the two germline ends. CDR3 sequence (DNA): TGTGCCAGCAGCCAAGTACGGAGTTTTGATAACACAGATACGCAGTATTTT. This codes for CASSQVRSFDNTDTQYF.

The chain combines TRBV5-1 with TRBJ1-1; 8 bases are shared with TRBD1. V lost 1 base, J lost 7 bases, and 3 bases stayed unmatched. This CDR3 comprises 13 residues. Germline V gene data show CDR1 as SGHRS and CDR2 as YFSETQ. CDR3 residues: CASSLTGQGEAFF. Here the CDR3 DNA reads TGCGCCAGCAGCTTGACCGGACAGGGTGAAGCTTTCTTT.

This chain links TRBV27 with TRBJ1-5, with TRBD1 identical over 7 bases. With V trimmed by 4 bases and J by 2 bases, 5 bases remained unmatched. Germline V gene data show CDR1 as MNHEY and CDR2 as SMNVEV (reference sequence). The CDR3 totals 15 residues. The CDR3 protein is CASSSDRDGNQPQHF. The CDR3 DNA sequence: TGTGCCAGCAGTTCCGACAGGGATGGCAATCAGCCCCAGCATTTT.

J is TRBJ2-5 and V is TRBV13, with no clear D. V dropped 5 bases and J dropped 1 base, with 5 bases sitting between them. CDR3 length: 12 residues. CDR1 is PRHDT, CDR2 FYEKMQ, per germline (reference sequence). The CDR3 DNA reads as TGTGCCAGCAGCCCCCGCCAAGAGACCCAGTACTTC. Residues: CASSPRQETQYF. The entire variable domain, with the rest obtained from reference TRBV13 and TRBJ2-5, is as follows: AAGVIQSPRHLIKEKRETATLKCYPIPRHDTVYWYQQGPGQDPQFLISFYEKMQSDKGSIPDRFSAQQFSDYHSELNMSSLELGDSALYFCASSPRQETQYFGPGTRLLVL.

For the CDR3, the DNA is TGCGCCAGTGCCGGGACAGGGGTCTATGGCTACACCTTC. The encoded protein is CASAGTGVYGYTF. The chain recombines TRBV5-1 with TRBJ1-2, with 10 bases that match TRBD1. Trimming at V came to 8 bases and at J to 4 bases, leaving 5 bases not matched to a gene. The length of the CDR3 is 13 residues. Germline V lookup: CDR1 SGHRS, CDR2 YFSETQ.

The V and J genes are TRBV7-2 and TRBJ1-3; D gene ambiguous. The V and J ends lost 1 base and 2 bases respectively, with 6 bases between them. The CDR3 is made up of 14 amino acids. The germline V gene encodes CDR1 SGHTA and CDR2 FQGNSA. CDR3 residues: CASSLDQAGNTIYF. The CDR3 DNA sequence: TGTGCCAGCAGCTTAGATCAGGCTGGAAACACCATATATTTT.

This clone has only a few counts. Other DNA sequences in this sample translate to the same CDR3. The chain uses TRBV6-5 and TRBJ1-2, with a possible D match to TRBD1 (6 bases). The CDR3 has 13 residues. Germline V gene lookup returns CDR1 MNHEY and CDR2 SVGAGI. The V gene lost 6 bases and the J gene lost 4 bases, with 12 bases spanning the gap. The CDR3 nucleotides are TGTGCCAGCAGCCGGACAGCTTTCTATGGCTACACCTTC. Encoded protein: CASSRTAFYGYTF.

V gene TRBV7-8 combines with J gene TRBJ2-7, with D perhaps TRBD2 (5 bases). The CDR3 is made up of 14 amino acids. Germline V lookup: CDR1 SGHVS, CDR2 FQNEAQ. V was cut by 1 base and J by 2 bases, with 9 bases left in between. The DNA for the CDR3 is TGTGCCAGCAGCTTAGATGGGGAGCCCTACGAGCAGTACTTC. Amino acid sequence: CASSLDGEPYEQYF.

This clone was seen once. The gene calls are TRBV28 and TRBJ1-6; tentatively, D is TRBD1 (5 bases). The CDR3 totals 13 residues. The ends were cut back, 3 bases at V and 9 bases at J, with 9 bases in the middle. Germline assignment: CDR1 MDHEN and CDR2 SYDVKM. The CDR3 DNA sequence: TGTGCCAGCAGTTTTGCGGGGCCTTCACCCCTCCACTTT. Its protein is CASSFAGPSPLHF.

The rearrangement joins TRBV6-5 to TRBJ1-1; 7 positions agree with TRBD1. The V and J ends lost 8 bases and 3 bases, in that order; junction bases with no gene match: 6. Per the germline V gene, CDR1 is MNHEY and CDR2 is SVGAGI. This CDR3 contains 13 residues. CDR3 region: CASGRDRDTEAFF. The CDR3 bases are TGTGCCAGCGGGAGAGACAGGGACACTGAAGCTTTCTTT.

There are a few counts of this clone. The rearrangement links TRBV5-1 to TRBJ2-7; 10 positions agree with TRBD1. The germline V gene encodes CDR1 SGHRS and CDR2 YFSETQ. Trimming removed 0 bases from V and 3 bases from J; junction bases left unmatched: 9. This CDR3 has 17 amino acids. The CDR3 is CASSLAVRTGGNYEQYF. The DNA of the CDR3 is TGCGCCAGCAGCTTGGCCGTCCGGACAGGGGGGAACTACGAGCAGTACTTC.

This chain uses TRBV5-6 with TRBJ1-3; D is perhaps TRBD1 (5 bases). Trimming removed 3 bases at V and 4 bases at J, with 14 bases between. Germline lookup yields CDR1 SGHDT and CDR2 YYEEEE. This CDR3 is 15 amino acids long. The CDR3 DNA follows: TGTGCCAGCAGCTCCTCCCCGGCAGGGGGAAACACCATATATTTT. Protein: CASSSSPAGGNTIYF. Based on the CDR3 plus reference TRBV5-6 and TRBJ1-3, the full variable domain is DAGVTQSPTHLIKTRGQQVTLRCSPKSGHDTVSWYQQALGQGPQFIFQYYEEEERQRGNFPDRFSGHQFPNYSSELNVNALLLGDSALYLCASSSSPAGGNTIYFGEGSWLTVV.

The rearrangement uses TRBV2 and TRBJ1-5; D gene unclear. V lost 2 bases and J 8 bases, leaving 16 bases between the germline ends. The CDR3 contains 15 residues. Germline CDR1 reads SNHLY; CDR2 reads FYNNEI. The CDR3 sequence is CASSEIGVGREPQHF. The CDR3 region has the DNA TGTGCCAGCAGTGAAATCGGGGTTGGGAGGGAGCCCCAGCATTTT.

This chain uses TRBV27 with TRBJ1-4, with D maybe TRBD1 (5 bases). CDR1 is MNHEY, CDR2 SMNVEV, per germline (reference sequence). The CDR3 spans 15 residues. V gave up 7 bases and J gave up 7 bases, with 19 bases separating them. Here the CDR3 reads CASKGPNGGTEKLFF. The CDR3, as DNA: TGTGCCAGCAAGGGACCTAACGGGGGGACTGAAAAACTGTTTTTT.

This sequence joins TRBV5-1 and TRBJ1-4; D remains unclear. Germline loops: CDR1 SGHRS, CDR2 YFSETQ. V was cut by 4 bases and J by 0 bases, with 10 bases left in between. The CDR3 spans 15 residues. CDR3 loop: CASSPSGTTNEKLFF. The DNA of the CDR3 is TGCGCCAGCAGCCCTTCGGGGACAACTAATGAAAAACTGTTTTTT.

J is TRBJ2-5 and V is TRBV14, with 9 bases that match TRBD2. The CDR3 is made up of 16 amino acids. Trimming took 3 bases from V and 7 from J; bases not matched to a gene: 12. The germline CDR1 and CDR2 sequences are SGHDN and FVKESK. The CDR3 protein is CASSHGTSLGWGTQYF. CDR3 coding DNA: TGTGCCAGCAGCCACGGGACTAGCCTGGGTTGGGGGACCCAGTACTTC.

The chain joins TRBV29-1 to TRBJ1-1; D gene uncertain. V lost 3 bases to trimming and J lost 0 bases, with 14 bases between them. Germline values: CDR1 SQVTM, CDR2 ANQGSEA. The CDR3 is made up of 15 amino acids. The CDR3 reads CSVEPKRVMNTEAFF. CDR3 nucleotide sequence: TGCAGCGTTGAGCCAAAGAGAGTCATGAACACTGAAGCTTTCTTT.

The CDR3 loop is CASSERPLGTDTQYF. As DNA, the CDR3 is TGTGCCAGCAGTGAGAGGCCGCTAGGCACAGATACGCAGTATTTT. V usage is TRBV2 and J usage is TRBJ2-3, with no clear D. The CDR3 covers 15 residues. CDR1 is SNHLY, CDR2 FYNNEI, per germline. V dropped 3 bases and J dropped 1 base, with 11 bases sitting between them.

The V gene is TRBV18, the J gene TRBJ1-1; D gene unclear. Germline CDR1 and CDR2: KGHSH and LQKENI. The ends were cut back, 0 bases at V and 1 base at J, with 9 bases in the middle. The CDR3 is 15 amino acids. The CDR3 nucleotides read TGTGCCAGCTCACCACCGGTCACGGGGAACACTGAAGCTTTCTTT. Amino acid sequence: CASSPPVTGNTEAFF.

The CDR3 nucleotides are TGTGCCAGCAGTGTCGCGGGTAACTATGGCTACACCTTC. Translation gives CASSVAGNYGYTF. The chain couples TRBV2 to TRBJ1-2; no clear D. The length of the CDR3 is 13 residues. The V end was cut by 4 bases, the J end by 1 base, with 7 bases between. Germline V lookup: CDR1 SNHLY, CDR2 FYNNEI.